Following are 29 T cell receptor beta chains from one sample sequenced in a study of identical twins. MiXCR, run by TCRdb on the 5' RACE reads, gives a single entry per CDR3 protein. Among some 500,000 distinct CDR3 sequences listed, 12% to 15% were seen once. This sample also belongs to another study, concerning yellow fever vaccine responses in identical twins.

The sequencing sample was made of CD4+ T cells sorted from blood. The receptors were sampled from a woman aged 18-30 years in good health.

This clonotype came up a few times. This chain links TRBV7-3 with TRBJ2-2, with D perhaps TRBD2 (7 bases). The CDR3 totals 14 residues. Germline V gene lookup returns CDR1 SGHTA and CDR2 FQGTGA. Trimming pared 1 base from V and 6 bases from J, leaving 9 bases between. This CDR3 reads CASSLKGGAGELFF. DNA of the CDR3: TGTGCCAGCAGCTTAAAGGGGGGGGCCGGGGAGCTGTTTTTT.

The chain uses TRBV6-5 and TRBJ2-5; no clear D gene. The V gene lost 2 bases and the J gene lost 0 bases, with 7 bases spanning the gap. This CDR3 has 14 residues. Germline CDR1 is MNHEY and CDR2 is SVGAGI. DNA of the CDR3: TGTGCCAGCAGTTACAATAGGGACCAAGAGACCCAGTACTTC. Translation gives CASSYNRDQETQYF.

This clonotype was recorded a few times. The chain couples TRBV5-6 to TRBJ1-6, with D possibly matching TRBD1 (5 bases). The CDR3 length is 14 residues. Germline-derived CDR1 and CDR2 are SGHDT and YYEEEE. The ends were cut back, 1 base at V and 10 bases at J, with 12 bases in the middle. The CDR3 is CASSLWGYRSPLHF. CDR3 in DNA: TGTGCCAGCAGCTTGTGGGGGTATCGGTCACCCCTCCACTTT.

This clonotype appeared a few times. The chain combines TRBV12-3 or TRBV12-4 with TRBJ2-3; D ambiguous. Trimming cost V 3 bases and J 0 bases, with 10 bases left between them. The CDR3 runs 15 residues. The CDR3 spells CASSFRLISTDTQYF. CDR3 sequence (DNA): TGTGCCAGCAGTTTTCGGCTTATTAGCACAGATACGCAGTATTTT.

This clonotype turned up a few times. The V call is TRBV7-2, the J call TRBJ2-7; D not certain. Germline CDR1 and CDR2: SGHTA and FQGNSA. Between the trimmed V and J ends, which lost 5 bases and 2 bases, there was a span of 13 bases. There are 14 residues in the CDR3. CDR3 DNA sequence: TGTGCCAGCAGCCATCGTGGGCCCCCCTACGAGCAGTACTTC. Its protein is CASSHRGPPYEQYF.

This clonotype was seen a handful of times. The genes are TRBV5-6 and TRBJ1-1, with TRBD1 identical over 7 bases. Looked up from germline, CDR1 is SGHDT and CDR2 is YYEEEE. This CDR3 region has 16 residues. The J segment lost 0 bases and the V segment lost 2 bases, leaving 7 bases of the junction unmatched. The CDR3 bases are TGTGCCAGCAGCTTCCCGGGACAGTCTATGAACACTGAAGCTTTCTTT. It encodes CASSFPGQSMNTEAFF.

Many counts were recorded for this clonotype. V and J are TRBV5-1 and TRBJ2-1; maybe TRBD1 (6 bases). Germline CDR1 is SGHRS and CDR2 is YFSETQ. V gave up 0 bases and J gave up 8 bases, with 18 bases separating them. The CDR3 length is 16 residues. CDR3 in amino acids: CASSLDRASPGDEQFF. DNA of the CDR3: TGCGCCAGCAGCTTGGACAGGGCTTCGCCCGGGGATGAGCAGTTCTTC. The full variable domain, in which reference TRBV5-1 and TRBJ2-1 provide the parts outside the CDR3, is KAGVTQTPRYLIKTRGQQVTLSCSPISGHRSVSWYQQTPGQGLQFLFEYFSETQRNKGNFPGRFSGRQFSNSRSEMNVSTLELGDSALYLCASSLDRASPGDEQFFGPGTRLTVL.

The sample holds many counts of this clonotype. The gene calls are TRBV4-1 and TRBJ2-1; D call uncertain. Per the germline V gene, CDR1 is MGHRA and CDR2 is YSYEKL. The CDR3 consists of 16 residues. The V end was cut by 0 bases, the J end by 0 bases, with 9 bases between. The CDR3 nucleotides read TGCGCCAGCAGCCAAGACGTCGGGCTCTCCTACAATGAGCAGTTCTTC. Translation gives CASSQDVGLSYNEQFF.

V usage is TRBV18 and J usage is TRBJ2-7, with 7 positions matching TRBD1. CDR3 length: 13 residues. Trimming removed 5 bases from V and 5 bases from J; junction bases left unmatched: 6. Germline-derived CDR1 and CDR2 are KGHSH and LQKENI. This CDR3 reads CASSFDRDDEQYF. The CDR3 region has the DNA TGTGCCAGCTCATTCGACAGGGACGACGAGCAGTACTTC.

This chain links TRBV7-2 with TRBJ2-3; a weak D match, TRBD1 (6 bases). V dropped 5 bases and J dropped 6 bases, with 21 bases sitting between them. The germline gives CDR1 SGHTA, CDR2 FQGNSA. The CDR3 has 16 amino acids. CDR3 in DNA: TGTGCCAGCAGCCCTCCATGGGACAACCAGGGGGATACGCAGTATTTT. The encoded protein is CASSPPWDNQGDTQYF.

The sample holds a few counts of this clonotype. The chain carries TRBV24-1 and TRBJ2-7, with D perhaps matching TRBD1 (5 bases). Germline V gene lookup returns CDR1 KGHDR and CDR2 SFDVKD. This CDR3 is 14 amino acids long. Trimming pared 4 bases from V and 1 base from J, leaving 10 bases between. CDR3 sequence reads: CATSEPTDSYEQYF. CDR3 sequence (DNA): TGTGCCACCAGTGAACCGACAGATTCCTACGAGCAGTACTTC.

A few counts support this clonotype. J is TRBJ2-1 and V is TRBV7-2; D may be TRBD2 (5 bases). Trimming left V 0 bases short and J 9 bases short, with 9 bases between. Germline CDR1 reads SGHTA; CDR2 reads FQGNSA. The CDR3 is 13 amino acids. The CDR3 spells CASSLAPSTEQFF. CDR3 sequence (DNA): TGTGCCAGCAGCTTAGCTCCTAGCACTGAGCAGTTCTTC.

This clonotype was picked up a small number of times. This chain links TRBV28 with TRBJ2-5; D possibly corresponds to TRBD2 (6 bases). The germline gives CDR1 MDHEN, CDR2 SYDVKM. There are 17 residues in the CDR3. Deletions cut 6 bases from V and 5 bases from J, with 25 bases between. CDR3 in amino acids: CASRPGPQLGGRETQYF. CDR3 DNA: TGTGCCAGCAGACCGGGACCACAGTTGGGAGGTCGGGAGACCCAGTACTTC.

This clonotype was observed many times. This rearrangement joins TRBV7-9 to TRBJ2-1; D may be TRBD1 or TRBD2 (6 bases each). The CDR3 consists of 14 residues. The V end lost 1 base, the J end lost 7 bases, and 11 bases lay between the germline ends. CDR1 SEHNR and CDR2 FQNEAQ come from the germline V gene (reference sequence). The CDR3: CASSLGGALNEQFF. The CDR3, as DNA: TGTGCCAGCAGCTTAGGGGGGGCATTGAATGAGCAGTTCTTC. The variable domain in full, with the rest retrieved from reference TRBV7-9 and TRBJ2-1, is DTGVSQNPRHKITKRGQNVTFRCDPISEHNRLYWYRQTLGQGPEFLTYFQNEAQLEKSRLLSDRFSAERPKGSFSTLEIQRTEQGDSAMYLCASSLGGALNEQFFGPGTRLTVL.

This clonotype appeared a few times. V usage is TRBV5-1 and J usage is TRBJ2-1, with D tentatively TRBD2 (6 bases). The CDR3 has 15 amino acids. The germline V and J ends were trimmed by 0 bases and 6 bases, with 13 bases remaining between them. The V gene's germline CDR1 is SGHRS and CDR2 YFSETQ. In nucleotides, the CDR3 is TGCGCCAGCAGCTTGGGACTAGTAGGCGGCAATGAGCAGTTCTTC. This codes for CASSLGLVGGNEQFF.

The CDR3 protein is CASSLGTYDEQFF. The DNA of the CDR3 is TGTGCCAGCAGCTTAGGTACTTACGATGAGCAGTTCTTC. V gene TRBV11-3 combines with J gene TRBJ2-1; unclear D gene. V shed 1 base and J shed 8 bases, with 9 bases lying between them. From germline, CDR1 is SGHNT and CDR2 YENEEA. This CDR3 region has 13 residues.

The chain links TRBV25-1 to TRBJ2-2; TRBD1 matches 7 bases. Per germline, CDR1 MGHDK and CDR2 SYGVNS. J gave up 3 bases and V 6 bases, and 7 bases lay outside the gene matches. This CDR3 has 15 residues. The CDR3 DNA sequence: TGTGCCAGCAGCAAAATCGACAGGGACACCGGGGAGCTGTTTTTT. Translating it yields CASSKIDRDTGELFF.

This clonotype was recorded a few times. V is TRBV7-2 and J is TRBJ2-1; 9 bases are shared with TRBD2. This CDR3 region has 14 residues. The V and J ends lost 5 bases and 10 bases, in that order; junction bases with no gene match: 9. CDR1 is SGHTA and CDR2 is FQGNSA in the germline V gene. CDR3: CASSLGLATHEQFF. The CDR3 DNA reads TGTGCCAGCAGCCTTGGACTAGCGACTCACGAGCAGTTCTTC.

The table lists this clonotype with a few counts. The chain links TRBV6-5 to TRBJ1-6; D might be TRBD1 (5 bases). Per germline, CDR1 MNHEY and CDR2 SVGAGI. With 4 bases removed from V and 9 bases from J, the gap between germline ends came to 13 bases. This CDR3 has 14 amino acids. CDR3 sequence: CASSSSRAGSPLHF. In DNA form, the CDR3 reads TGTGCCAGCAGTTCCAGCAGGGCGGGTTCACCCCTCCACTTT.

Regarding this clonotype: Germline and junction disagree at one end, which may indicate a read error. The CDR3 DNA sequence: TGTGCCAGCAGCCACCCGGACAGAGCCTGGCACTTC. It codes for CASSHPDRAWHF. The chain combines TRBV7-2 with TRBJ2-7; maybe TRBD1 (6 bases). Germline assignment: CDR1 SGHTA and CDR2 FQGNSA. CDR3 length: 12 amino acids.

In this sample, this clonotype turned up many times. The chain employs TRBV12-3 or TRBV12-4 and TRBJ1-2, with TRBD1 matching over 8 bases. This CDR3 has 13 amino acids. Trimming cost V 3 bases and J 8 bases; bases outside gene matches: 5. This CDR3 is CASSFKQGEGYTF. In DNA, the CDR3 is TGTGCCAGCAGTTTCAAACAGGGGGAGGGCTACACCTTC.

This clonotype was counted only a few times. This chain joins TRBV5-1 and TRBJ2-3; D unresolved. There are 14 residues in the CDR3. V lost 0 bases, J lost 4 bases, and 9 bases lay in between. Germline loops: CDR1 SGHRS, CDR2 YFSETQ. In nucleotides, the CDR3 is TGCGCCAGCAGCTTGGGGGGTACCCCAGATACGCAGTATTTT. Translated, it gives CASSLGGTPDTQYF.

This clonotype was detected a few times. The V and J genes are TRBV29-1 and TRBJ1-2, with D possibly matching TRBD1 (6 bases). V dropped 4 bases and J dropped 7 bases, with 13 bases sitting between them. Germline V gene data show CDR1 as SQVTM and CDR2 as ANQGSEA. This CDR3 contains 12 residues. Here the CDR3 reads CSVVGGRSGYTF. The CDR3 coding sequence is TGCAGCGTTGTGGGGGGGCGAAGTGGCTACACCTTC. Drawing the rest from reference TRBV29-1 and TRBJ1-2, the complete variable domain is SAVISQKPSRDICQRGTSLTIQCQVDSQVTMMFWYRQQPGQSLTLIATANQGSEATYESGFVIDKFPISRPNLTFSTLTVSNMSPEDSSIYLCSVVGGRSGYTFGSGTRLTVV.

In its sample, this clonotype was seen a few times. The chain combines TRBV7-6 with TRBJ2-7, with D maybe TRBD1 (6 bases). This CDR3 contains 14 residues. Between the trimmed V and J ends, which lost 1 base and 6 bases, there was a span of 13 bases. Germline V lookup: CDR1 SGHVS, CDR2 FNYEAQ. The CDR3 reads CASSLDSRRGEQYF. Here the CDR3 DNA reads TGTGCCAGCAGCTTAGACAGTCGCAGGGGCGAGCAGTACTTC.

This clonotype was seen many times. The chain links TRBV6-5 to TRBJ2-7; no firm D call. V lost 2 bases and J lost 0, with 11 bases in between. CDR3 size: 15 residues. Germline loops: CDR1 MNHEY, CDR2 SVGAGI. The CDR3 loop reads CASSYLGSNSYEQYF. The CDR3 DNA reads as TGTGCCAGCAGTTACCTAGGCAGCAACTCCTACGAGCAGTACTTC.

The V and J genes are TRBV6-1 and TRBJ2-7; 11 bases are shared with TRBD1. The CDR3 extends over 16 amino acids. J was trimmed by 3 bases and V by 6 bases; bases with no gene match: 10. From germline, CDR1 is MNHNS and CDR2 SASEGT. CDR3 nucleotides: TGTGCCAGCAGAGCAAACACAGGGACAGGGGGCTACGAGCAGTACTTC. Protein product: CASRANTGTGGYEQYF.

Only a few counts were recorded for this clonotype. CDR3 in amino acids: CASSQEGPGETQYF. The CDR3 DNA sequence: TGCGCCAGCAGCCAAGAAGGTCCTGGAGAGACCCAGTACTTC. The chain joins TRBV4-1 to TRBJ2-5, with D hard to call. The length of the CDR3 is 14 residues. Trimming removed 0 bases at V and 4 bases at J, with 9 bases between. The germline CDR1 and CDR2 sequences are MGHRA and YSYEKL.

The table lists this clonotype with a few counts. J is TRBJ2-2 and V is TRBV6-1; 11 positions agree with TRBD1. Per germline, CDR1 MNHNS and CDR2 SASEGT. Trimming at V came to 8 bases and at J to 6 bases, leaving 11 bases not matched to a gene. The CDR3 covers 16 residues. The CDR3 loop reads CASAPRDRGIAGELFF. The CDR3 DNA sequence: TGTGCCAGCGCTCCCCGGGACAGGGGGATCGCCGGGGAGCTGTTTTTT.

This clonotype was observed many times. This chain uses TRBV29-1 with TRBJ1-1, with D perhaps matching TRBD1 (6 bases). V dropped 3 bases and J dropped 4 bases, with 12 bases sitting between them. Germline V gene data show CDR1 as SQVTM and CDR2 as ANQGSEA. The CDR3 consists of 13 residues. The CDR3 protein is CSVEQGLRTEAFF. In DNA form, the CDR3 reads TGCAGCGTTGAGCAGGGGCTCCGCACTGAAGCTTTCTTT.